This T cell receptor beta chain comes out of a study of spatial heterogeneity in lung cancer. Study-wide points: Ubiquitous and regional expanded TCR counts tracked ubiquitous and regional nonsynonymous mutations, respectively. Expanded alpha and beta TCR counts within tumors tracked tumor mutation counts.

This clonotype was detected many times. Its specificity is not known. Time point noted: sample taken at primary tumor resection. TCRs were sequenced from unsorted whole RNA of tumor, nontumor lung or PBMC. The CDR3 runs 12 residues. CDR1 and CDR2 (germline): ENHRY, SYGVKD. V lost 6 bases and J lost 2, with 8 bases in between. Every TCR cDNA molecule bore a unique molecular identifier. TCRdb ran MiXCR on the 5' RACE reads and lists one entry per CDR3 protein. The data show around 12,000 distinct CDR3 sequences, with less than 6.5% seen just once and 11% held by the top ten. The sample was lung tumor tissue, taken at surgery. V gene TRBV10-3 combines with J gene TRBJ2-7; D ambiguous. The origin of this receptor is a female donor with early-stage non-small cell lung cancer. CDR3 sequence reads: CAISPTAYEQYF. The CDR3 nucleotides read TGTGCCATCAGCCCCACCGCCTACGAGCAGTACTTC.